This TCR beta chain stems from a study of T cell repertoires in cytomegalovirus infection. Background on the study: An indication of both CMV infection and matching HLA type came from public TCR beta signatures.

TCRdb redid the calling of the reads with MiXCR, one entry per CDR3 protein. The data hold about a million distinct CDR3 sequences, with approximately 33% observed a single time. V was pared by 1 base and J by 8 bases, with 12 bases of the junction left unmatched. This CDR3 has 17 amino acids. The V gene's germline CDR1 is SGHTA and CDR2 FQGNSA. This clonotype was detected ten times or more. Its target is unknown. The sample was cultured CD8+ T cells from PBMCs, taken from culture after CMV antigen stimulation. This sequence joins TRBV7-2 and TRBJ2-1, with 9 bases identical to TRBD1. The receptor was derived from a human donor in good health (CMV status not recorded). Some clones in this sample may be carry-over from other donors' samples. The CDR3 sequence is CASSLDGQGLSFYEQFF. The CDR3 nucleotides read TGTGCCAGCAGCTTAGACGGACAGGGGCTCTCTTTCTATGAGCAGTTCTTC.